The sequence of this T cell receptor beta chain was determined in a study of T-cell reconstitution after alpha-beta-depleted transplantation in children. General study findings and limits: High day-60 TCRbeta diversity in some patients came from surviving recipient T cells and thymic progenitors. The study reportedly traced alpha-beta T cells about two months after transplant to several hundred expanded graft clones. T-cell counts and diversity were attributed mostly to newly produced T cells one year after transplant.

Molecular barcoding with unique molecular identifiers was used for the TCRbeta library. TCRdb called the PCR reads again in MiXCR, with one record for every CDR3 protein. The repertoire holds tens of thousands of distinct CDR3 sequences, with 15% to 20% as singletons. This clonotype has ten or more counts. What it binds is unknown. This CDR3 has 13 residues. Trimming took 3 bases from V and 6 from J; bases not matched to a gene: 7. CDR1 and CDR2 from the germline V gene are DFQATT and SNEGSKA (reference sequence). This TCR derives from a male patient under 10 years old who had a stem cell transplant for acute lymphoblastic leukemia, so the T cells may come from the graft donor. The chain combines TRBV20-1 with TRBJ2-7; 8 bases map to TRBD2. The sequenced sample was PBMCs, mostly from graft donor cells, obtained 60 days after TCRalphabeta/CD19-depleted stem cell transplant. The CDR3: CSARREAQGEQYF. The DNA for the CDR3 is TGCAGTGCTAGGCGGGAGGCTCAAGGCGAGCAGTACTTC.